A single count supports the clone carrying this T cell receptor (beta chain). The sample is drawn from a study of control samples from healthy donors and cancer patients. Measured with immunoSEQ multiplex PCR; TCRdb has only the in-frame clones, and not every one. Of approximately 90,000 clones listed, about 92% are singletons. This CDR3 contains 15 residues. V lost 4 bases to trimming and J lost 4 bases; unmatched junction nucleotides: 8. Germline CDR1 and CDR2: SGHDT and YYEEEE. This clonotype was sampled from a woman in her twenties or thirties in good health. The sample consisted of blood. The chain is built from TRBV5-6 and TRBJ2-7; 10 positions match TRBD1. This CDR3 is CASSPGQGLTYEQYF. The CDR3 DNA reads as TGTGCCAGCAGCCCGGGACAGGGGTTGACATACGAGCAGTACTTC. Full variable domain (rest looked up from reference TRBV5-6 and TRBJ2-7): DAGVTQSPTHLIKTRGQQVTLRCSPKSGHDTVSWYQQALGQGPQFIFQYYEEEERQRGNFPDRFSGHQFPNYSSELNVNALLLGDSALYLCASSPGQGLTYEQYFGPGTRLTVT.